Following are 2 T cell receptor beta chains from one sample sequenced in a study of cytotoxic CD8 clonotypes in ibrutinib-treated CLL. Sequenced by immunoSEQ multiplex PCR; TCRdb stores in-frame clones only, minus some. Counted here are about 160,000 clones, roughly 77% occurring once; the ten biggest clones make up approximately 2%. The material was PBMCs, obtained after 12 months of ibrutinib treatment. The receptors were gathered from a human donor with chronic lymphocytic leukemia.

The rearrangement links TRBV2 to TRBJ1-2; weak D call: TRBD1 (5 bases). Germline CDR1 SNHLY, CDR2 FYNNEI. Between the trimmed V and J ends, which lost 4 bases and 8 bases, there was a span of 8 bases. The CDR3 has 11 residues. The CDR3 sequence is CASSAGYGYTF. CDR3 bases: TGTGCCAGCAGTGCAGGGTACGGCTACACCTTC. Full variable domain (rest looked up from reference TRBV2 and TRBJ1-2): EPEVTQTPSHQVTQMGQEVILRCVPISNHLYFYWYRQILGQKVEFLVSFYNNEISEKSEIFDDQFSVERPDGSNFTLKIRSTKLEDSAMYFCASSAGYGYTFGSGTRLTVV.

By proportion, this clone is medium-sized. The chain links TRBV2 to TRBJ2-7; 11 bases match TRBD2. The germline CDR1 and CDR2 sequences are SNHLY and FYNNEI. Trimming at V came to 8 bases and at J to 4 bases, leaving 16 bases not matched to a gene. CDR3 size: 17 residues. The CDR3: CASSGLAGRVFLYEQYF. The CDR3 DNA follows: TGTGCCAGCTCCGGACTAGCGGGTAGGGTTTTCTTGTACGAGCAGTACTTC.